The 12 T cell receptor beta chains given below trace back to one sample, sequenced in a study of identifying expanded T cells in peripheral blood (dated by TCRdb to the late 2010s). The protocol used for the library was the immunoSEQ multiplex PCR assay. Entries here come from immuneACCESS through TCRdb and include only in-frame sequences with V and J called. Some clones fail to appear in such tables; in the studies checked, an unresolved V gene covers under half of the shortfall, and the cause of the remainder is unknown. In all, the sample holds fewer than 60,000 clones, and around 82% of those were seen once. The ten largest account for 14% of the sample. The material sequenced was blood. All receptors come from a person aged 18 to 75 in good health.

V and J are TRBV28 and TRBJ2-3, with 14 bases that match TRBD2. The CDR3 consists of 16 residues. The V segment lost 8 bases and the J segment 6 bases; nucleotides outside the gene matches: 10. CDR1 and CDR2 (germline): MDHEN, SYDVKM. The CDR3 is CASGSGTSGGRDTQYF. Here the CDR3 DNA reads TGTGCCAGCGGGTCCGGGACTAGCGGGGGACGGGATACGCAGTATTTT.

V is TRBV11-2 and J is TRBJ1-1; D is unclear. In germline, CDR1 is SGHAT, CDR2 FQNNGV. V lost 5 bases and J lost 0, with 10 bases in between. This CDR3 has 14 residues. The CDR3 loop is CASSLRGMNTEAFF. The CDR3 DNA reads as TGTGCCAGCAGCCTGCGGGGTATGAACACTGAAGCTTTCTTT.

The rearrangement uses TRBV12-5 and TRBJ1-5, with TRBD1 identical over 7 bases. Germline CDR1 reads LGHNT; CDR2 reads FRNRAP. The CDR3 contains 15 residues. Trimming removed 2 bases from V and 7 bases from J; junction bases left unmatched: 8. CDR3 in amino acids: CASGLSSTGRQPQHF. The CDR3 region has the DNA TGTGCTAGTGGTTTGTCTTCGACAGGGCGACAGCCCCAGCATTTT.

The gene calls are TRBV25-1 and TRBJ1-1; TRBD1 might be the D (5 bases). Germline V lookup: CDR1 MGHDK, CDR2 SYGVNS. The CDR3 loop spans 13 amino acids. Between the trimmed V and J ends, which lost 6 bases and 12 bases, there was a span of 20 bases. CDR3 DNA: TGTGCCAGCAGCATAAATGGCAGGCAGGGTTCTTTCTTT. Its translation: CASSINGRQGSFF.

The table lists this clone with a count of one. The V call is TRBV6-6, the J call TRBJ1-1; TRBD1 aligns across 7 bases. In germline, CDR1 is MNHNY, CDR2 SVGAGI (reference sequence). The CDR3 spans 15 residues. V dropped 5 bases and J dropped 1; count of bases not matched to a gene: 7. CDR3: CASSKVQGRNTEAFF. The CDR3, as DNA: TGTGCCAGCAGTAAAGTACAGGGGAGGAACACTGAAGCTTTCTTT.

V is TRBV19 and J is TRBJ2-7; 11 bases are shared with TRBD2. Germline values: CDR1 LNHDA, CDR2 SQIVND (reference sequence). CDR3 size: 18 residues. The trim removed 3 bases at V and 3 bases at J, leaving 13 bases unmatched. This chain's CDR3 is CASSMRTDPGTSGYEQYV. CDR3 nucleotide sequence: TGTGCCAGTAGTATGAGGACCGACCCCGGGACTAGCGGCTACGAGCAGTACGTC.

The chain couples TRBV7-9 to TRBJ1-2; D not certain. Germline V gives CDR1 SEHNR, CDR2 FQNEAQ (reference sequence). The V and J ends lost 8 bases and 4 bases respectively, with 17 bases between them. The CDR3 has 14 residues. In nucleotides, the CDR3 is TGTGCCAGCGTCACCTCCAGTAGAACCTATGGCTACACCTTC. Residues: CASVTSSRTYGYTF.

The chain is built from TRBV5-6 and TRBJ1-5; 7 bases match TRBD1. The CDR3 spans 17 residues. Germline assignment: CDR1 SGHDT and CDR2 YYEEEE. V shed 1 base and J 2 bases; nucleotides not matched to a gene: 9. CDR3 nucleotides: TGTGCCAGCAGCTTGTCCCTACAGGGGTCCGGCAATCAGCCCCAGCATTTT. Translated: CASSLSLQGSGNQPQHF.

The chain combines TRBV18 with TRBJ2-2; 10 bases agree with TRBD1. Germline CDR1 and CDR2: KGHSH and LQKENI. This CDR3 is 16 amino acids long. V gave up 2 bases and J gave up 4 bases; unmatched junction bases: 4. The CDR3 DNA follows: TGTGCCAGCTCACCATCGGGACAGGGGAGCACCGGGGAGCTGTTTTTT. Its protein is CASSPSGQGSTGELFF. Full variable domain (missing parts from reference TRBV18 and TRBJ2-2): NAGVMQNPRHLVRRRGQEARLRCSPMKGHSHVYWYRQLPEEGLKFMVYLQKENIIDESGMPKERFSAEFPKEGPSILRIQQVVRGDSAAYFCASSPSGQGSTGELFFGEGSRLTVL.

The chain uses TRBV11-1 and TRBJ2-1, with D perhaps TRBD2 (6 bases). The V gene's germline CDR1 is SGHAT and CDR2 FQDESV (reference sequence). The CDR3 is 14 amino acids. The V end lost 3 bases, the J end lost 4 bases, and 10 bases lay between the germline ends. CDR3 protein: CASSLLATYNEQFF. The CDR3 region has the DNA TGTGCCAGCAGCTTGCTAGCGACTTACAATGAGCAGTTCTTC.

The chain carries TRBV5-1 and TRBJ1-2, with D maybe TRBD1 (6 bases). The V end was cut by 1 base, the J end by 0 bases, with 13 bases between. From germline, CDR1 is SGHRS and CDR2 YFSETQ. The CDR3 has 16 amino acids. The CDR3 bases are TGCGCCAGCAGCTTGAGGACAGACCTAACTAACTATGGCTACACCTTC. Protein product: CASSLRTDLTNYGYTF.

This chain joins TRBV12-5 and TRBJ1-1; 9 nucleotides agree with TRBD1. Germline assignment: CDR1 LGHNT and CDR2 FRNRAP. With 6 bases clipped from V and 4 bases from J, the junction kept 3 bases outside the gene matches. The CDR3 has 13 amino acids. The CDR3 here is CASGLTGGTEAFF. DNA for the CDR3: TGTGCTAGTGGCTTGACAGGGGGCACTGAAGCTTTCTTT.